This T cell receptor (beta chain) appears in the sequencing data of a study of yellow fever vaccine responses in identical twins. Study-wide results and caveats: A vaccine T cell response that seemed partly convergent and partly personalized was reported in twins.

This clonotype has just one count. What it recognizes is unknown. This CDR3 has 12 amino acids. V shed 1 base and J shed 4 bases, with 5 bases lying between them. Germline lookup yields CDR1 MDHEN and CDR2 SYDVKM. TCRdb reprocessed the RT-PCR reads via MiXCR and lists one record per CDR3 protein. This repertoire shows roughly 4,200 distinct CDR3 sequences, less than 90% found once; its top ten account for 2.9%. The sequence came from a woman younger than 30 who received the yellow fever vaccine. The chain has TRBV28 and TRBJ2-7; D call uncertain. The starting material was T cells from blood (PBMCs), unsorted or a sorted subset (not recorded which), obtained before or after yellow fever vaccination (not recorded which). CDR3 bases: TGTGCCAGCAGTTTATCCCCTTACGAGCAGTACTTC. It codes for CASSLSPYEQYF.